The entry that follows covers one T cell receptor (beta chain) sequence. CDR3 length equals 14 residues. Trimming took 6 bases from V and 9 from J, leaving 20 bases between them. CDR1 is MDHEN and CDR2 is SYDVKM in the germline V gene. TCRdb recomputed clones from the PCR reads via MiXCR. The sample includes around 15,000 clones, 3.5% to 4.5% of them seen just once. This entry belongs to a study of metastatic and nonmetastatic thyroid tumors. The overall study: Repertoires from blood and tumor or nodule tissue of malignant and benign thyroid patients were compared.

Patients had received no treatment of any kind before thyroid surgery. The TCR originated in a female donor with papillary thyroid cancer or a benign thyroid nodule (not recorded which). Some clones in this sample may be carry-over from other donors' samples. The chain combines TRBV28 with TRBJ1-2; D is ambiguous. What was sequenced was tumor tissue. Here the CDR3 DNA reads TGTGCCAGCAGGCGGCCAGAGGGTTCGGGTCGCTACACCTTC. Protein product: CASRRPEGSGRYTF.